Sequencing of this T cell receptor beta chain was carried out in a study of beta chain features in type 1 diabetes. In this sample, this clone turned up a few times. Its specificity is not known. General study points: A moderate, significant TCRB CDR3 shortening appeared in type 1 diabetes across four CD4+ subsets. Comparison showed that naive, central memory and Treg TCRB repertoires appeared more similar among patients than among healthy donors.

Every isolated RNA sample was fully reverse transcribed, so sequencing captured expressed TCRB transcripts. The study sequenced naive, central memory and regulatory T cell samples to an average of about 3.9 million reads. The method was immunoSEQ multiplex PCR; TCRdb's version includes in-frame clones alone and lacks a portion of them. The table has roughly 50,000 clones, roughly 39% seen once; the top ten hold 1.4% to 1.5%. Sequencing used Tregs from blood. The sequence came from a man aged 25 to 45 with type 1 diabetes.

CDR3 loop: CASSLQRTSGTIYNEQFF. As DNA, the CDR3 is TGTGCCAGCAGCTTGCAAAGGACTAGCGGGACTATTTACAATGAGCAGTTCTTC. The chain uses TRBV5-4 and TRBJ2-1; the match to TRBD2 covers 12 bases. Per germline, CDR1 SGHNT and CDR2 YYREEE (reference sequence). Trimming at V came to 1 base and at J to 4 bases, leaving 9 bases not matched to a gene. The CDR3 totals 18 residues. Together with reference TRBV5-4 and TRBJ2-1, the CDR3 gives the full variable domain: ETGVTQSPTHLIKTRGQQVTLRCSSQSGHNTVSWYQQALGQGPQFIFQYYREEENGRGNFPPRFSGLQFPNYSSELNVNALELDDSALYLCASSLQRTSGTIYNEQFFGPGTRLTVL.